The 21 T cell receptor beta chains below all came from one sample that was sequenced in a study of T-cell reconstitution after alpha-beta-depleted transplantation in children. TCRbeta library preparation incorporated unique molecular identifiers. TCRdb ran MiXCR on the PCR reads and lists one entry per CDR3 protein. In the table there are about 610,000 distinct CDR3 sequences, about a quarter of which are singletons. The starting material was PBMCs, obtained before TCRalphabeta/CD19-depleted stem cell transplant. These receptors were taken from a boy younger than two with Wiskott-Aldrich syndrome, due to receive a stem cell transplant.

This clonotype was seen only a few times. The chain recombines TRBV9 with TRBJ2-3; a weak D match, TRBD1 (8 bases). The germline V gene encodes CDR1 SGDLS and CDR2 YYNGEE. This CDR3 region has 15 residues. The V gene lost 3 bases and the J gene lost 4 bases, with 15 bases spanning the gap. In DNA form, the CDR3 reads TGTGCCAGCAGCGCGAGACAGGGGAGGGCAGATACGCAGTATTTT. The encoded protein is CASSARQGRADTQYF.

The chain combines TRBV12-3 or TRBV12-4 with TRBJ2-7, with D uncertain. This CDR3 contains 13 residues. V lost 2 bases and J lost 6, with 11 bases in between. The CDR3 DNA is TGTGCCAGCAGTTTATATTACGGCGGCGAGCAGTACTTC. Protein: CASSLYYGGEQYF.

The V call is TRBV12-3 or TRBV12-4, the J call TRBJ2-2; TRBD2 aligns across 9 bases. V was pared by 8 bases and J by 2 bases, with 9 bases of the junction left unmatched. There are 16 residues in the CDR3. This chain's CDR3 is CASQPPSGVNTGELFF. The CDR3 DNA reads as TGTGCCAGCCAGCCCCCTAGCGGGGTTAACACCGGGGAGCTGTTTTTT.

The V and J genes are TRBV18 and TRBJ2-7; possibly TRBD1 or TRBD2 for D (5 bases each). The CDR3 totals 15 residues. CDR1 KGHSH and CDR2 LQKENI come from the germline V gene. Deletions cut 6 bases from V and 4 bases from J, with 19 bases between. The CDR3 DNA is TGTGCCAGCTCTCCCGGGGCGGAGCCTACGTACGAGCAGTACTTC. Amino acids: CASSPGAEPTYEQYF.

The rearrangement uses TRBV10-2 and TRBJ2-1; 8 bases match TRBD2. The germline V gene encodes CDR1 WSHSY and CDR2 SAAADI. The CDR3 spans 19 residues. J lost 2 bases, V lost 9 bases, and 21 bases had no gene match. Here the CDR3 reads CARRSPLMGTSRAYNEQFF. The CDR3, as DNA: TGCGCCAGACGATCGCCCCTCATGGGGACTAGTAGGGCCTACAATGAGCAGTTCTTC.

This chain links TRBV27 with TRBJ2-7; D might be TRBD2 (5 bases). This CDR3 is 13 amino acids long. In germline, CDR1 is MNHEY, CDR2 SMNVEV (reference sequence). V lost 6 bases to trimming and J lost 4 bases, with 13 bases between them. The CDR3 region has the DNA TGTGCCAGCAGAAAGAGGGTCCTATACGAGCAGTACTTC. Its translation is CASRKRVLYEQYF.

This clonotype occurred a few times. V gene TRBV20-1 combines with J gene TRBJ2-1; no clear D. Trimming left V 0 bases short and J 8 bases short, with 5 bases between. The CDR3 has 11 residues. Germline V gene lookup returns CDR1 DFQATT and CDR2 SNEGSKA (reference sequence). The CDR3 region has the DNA TGCAGTGCTAGAGAGATGGATGAGCAGTTCTTC. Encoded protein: CSAREMDEQFF.

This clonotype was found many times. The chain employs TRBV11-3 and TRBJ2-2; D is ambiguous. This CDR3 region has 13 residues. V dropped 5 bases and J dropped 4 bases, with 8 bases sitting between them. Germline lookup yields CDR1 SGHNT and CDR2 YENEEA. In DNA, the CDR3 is TGTGCCAGCAGCCGAGACTTCACCGGGGAGCTGTTTTTT. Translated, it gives CASSRDFTGELFF.

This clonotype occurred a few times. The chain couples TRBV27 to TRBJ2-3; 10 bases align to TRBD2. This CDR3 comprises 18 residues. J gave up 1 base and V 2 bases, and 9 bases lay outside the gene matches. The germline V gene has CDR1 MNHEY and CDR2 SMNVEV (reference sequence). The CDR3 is CASSLRLAGVLRTDTQYF. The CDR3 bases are TGTGCCAGCAGTTTACGGCTAGCGGGAGTCCTCCGCACAGATACGCAGTATTTT.

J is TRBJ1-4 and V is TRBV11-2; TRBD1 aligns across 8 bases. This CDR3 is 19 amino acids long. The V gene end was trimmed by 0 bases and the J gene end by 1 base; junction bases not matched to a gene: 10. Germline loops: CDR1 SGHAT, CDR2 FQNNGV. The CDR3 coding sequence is TGTGCCAGCAGCTTAGATGTTGGGACAGGAGGGCTAACTAATGAAAAACTGTTTTTT. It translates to CASSLDVGTGGLTNEKLFF.

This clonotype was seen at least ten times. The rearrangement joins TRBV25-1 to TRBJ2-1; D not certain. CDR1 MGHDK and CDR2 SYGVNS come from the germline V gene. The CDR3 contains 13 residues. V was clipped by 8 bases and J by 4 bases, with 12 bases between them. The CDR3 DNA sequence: TGTGCCAGCTCAACCATGGGGTACAATGAGCAGTTCTTC. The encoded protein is CASSTMGYNEQFF.

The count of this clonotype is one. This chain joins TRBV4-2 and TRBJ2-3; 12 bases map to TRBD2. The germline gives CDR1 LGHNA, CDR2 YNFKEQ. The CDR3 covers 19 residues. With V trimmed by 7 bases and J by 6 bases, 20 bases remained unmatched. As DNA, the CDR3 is TGTGCCAGCACACCGGGGACTAGCGGGCCGTTTATCGTGTCTGATACGCAGTATTTT. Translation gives CASTPGTSGPFIVSDTQYF.

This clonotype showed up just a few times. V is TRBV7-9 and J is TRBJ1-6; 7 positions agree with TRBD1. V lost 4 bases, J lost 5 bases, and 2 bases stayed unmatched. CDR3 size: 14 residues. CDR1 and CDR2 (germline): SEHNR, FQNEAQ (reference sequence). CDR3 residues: CASSSDRDNSPLHF. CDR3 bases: TGTGCCAGCAGCTCCGACAGGGATAATTCACCCCTCCACTTT.

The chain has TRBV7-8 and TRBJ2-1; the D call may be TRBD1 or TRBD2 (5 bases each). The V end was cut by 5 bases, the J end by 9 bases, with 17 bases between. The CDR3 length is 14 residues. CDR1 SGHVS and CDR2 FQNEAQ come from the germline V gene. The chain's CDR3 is CASSTQGRRGEQFF. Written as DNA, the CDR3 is TGTGCCAGCAGCACCCAGGGACGAAGGGGTGAGCAGTTCTTC.

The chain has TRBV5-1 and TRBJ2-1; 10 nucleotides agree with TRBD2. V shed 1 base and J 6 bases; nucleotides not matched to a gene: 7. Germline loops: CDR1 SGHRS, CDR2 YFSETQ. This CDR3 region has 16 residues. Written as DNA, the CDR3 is TGCGCCAGCAGCTTGCTGGGACTAGCGACCCCCAATGAGCAGTTCTTC. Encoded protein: CASSLLGLATPNEQFF. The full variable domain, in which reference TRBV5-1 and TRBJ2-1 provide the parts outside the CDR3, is KAGVTQTPRYLIKTRGQQVTLSCSPISGHRSVSWYQQTPGQGLQFLFEYFSETQRNKGNFPGRFSGRQFSNSRSEMNVSTLELGDSALYLCASSLLGLATPNEQFFGPGTRLTVL.

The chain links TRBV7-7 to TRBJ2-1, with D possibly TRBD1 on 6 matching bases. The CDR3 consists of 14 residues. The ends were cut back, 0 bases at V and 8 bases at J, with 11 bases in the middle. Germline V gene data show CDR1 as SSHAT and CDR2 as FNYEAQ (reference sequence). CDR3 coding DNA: TGTGCCAGCAGCTTAGCGACAGGCAGGGATGAGCAGTTCTTC. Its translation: CASSLATGRDEQFF.

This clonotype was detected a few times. In DNA form, the CDR3 reads TGCAGCGCCAGGGGGCCCGGCTACACCTTC. As protein: CSARGPGYTF. The J gene is TRBJ1-2, the V gene TRBV29-1, with 8 bases aligning to TRBD1. Germline V gene sequence: CDR1 SQVTM, CDR2 ANQGSEA. V lost 7 bases, J lost 8 bases, and 3 bases stayed unmatched. The CDR3 runs to 10 residues.

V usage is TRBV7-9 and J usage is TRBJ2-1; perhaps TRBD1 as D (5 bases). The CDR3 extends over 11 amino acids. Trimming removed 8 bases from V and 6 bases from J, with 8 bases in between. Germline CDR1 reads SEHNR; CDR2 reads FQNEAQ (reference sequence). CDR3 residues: CASPQGNEQFF. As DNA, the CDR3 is TGTGCCAGCCCCCAGGGCAATGAGCAGTTCTTC.

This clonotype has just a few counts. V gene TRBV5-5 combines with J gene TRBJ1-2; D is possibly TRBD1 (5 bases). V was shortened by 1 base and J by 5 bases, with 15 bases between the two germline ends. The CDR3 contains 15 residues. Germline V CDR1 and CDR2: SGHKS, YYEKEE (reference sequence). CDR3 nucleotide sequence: TGTGCCAGCAGCTTGTCAGGGTCAGCGGGTTATGGCTACACCTTC. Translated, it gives CASSLSGSAGYGYTF.

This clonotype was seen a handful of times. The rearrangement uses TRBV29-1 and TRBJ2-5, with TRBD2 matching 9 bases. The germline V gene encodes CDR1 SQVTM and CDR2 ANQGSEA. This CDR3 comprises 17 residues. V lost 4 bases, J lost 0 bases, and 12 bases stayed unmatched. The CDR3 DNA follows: TGCAGCGTTGTGGGTCAAGAGCTAGCGGGGTACCAAGAGACCCAGTACTTC. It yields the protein CSVVGQELAGYQETQYF. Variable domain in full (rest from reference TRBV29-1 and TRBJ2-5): SAVISQKPSRDICQRGTSLTIQCQVDSQVTMMFWYRQQPGQSLTLIATANQGSEATYESGFVIDKFPISRPNLTFSTLTVSNMSPEDSSIYLCSVVGQELAGYQETQYFGPGTRLLVL.

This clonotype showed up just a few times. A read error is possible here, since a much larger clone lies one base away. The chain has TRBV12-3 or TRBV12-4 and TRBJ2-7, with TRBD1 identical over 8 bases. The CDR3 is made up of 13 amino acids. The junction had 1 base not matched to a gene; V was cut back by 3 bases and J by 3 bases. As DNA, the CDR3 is TGTGCCAGCAGTTTTACAGGGGGCTACGAGCAGTACTTC. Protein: CASSFTGGYEQYF.